This T cell receptor beta chain came from a study of OX40 agonist ivuxolimab in advanced cancers. Concerning the study at large: The costimulatory receptor OX40 (CD134) was targeted by ivuxolimab, a fully human IgG2 agonistic monoclonal antibody. Intravenous ivuxolimab was administered to patients every 2 weeks at six dose levels: 0.01, 0.1, 0.3, 1.5, 3 and 10 mg/kg. Of the 50 to 55 dose-escalation patients, hepatocellular carcinoma was present in around 19, melanoma in approximately 15, renal cell carcinoma in 9 and head and neck cancer in 9. The dose-escalation cohort was about 86% male with a mean age of about 60 years, ranging from about 23 to 85. Prior anti-PD-1, anti-PD-L1 or anti-CTLA-4 therapy was permitted, and checkpoint inhibitors had been received by around 39% of dose-escalation patients. Partial responses occurred in three dose-escalation patients: two with cutaneous melanoma and one with hepatocellular carcinoma. Peripheral TCRbeta sequencing was intended to test whether TCR sequence diversity was altered and clonal T-cell expansion was caused by ivuxolimab. The monotherapy dose-escalation portion (N of about 50 patients) of the phase I ivuxolimab trial is reported in the paper.

Genomic DNA was isolated from the sorted cells so that the TCRbeta CDR3 region could be sequenced. The immunoSEQ Assay was used for sequencing of TCRbeta CDR3 regions. Entries here come from immuneACCESS through TCRdb and include only in-frame sequences with V and J called. Some clones fail to appear in such tables; in the studies checked, an unresolved V gene covers under half of the shortfall, and the cause of the remainder is unknown. The sample table records 50,000 to 70,000 clones; about 82% of these occur just once. 2.8% of the sample lies in the top ten. V is cut back by 6 bases and J by 0 bases, with 7 bases in the junction unmatched. The CDR3 numbers 15 residues from cysteine through phenylalanine. The read is trimmed to its CDR3 DNA, 45 bases read in frame from base 1. CDR1 and CDR2, looked up from the germline V gene (reference sequence), are MNHEY and SMNVEV. Notes on this clone: Its antigen is currently not known. No much larger clonotype is one base removed from it; base qualities were not supplied.

The full study reports these points: Low levels of normalized T-cell clonal expansion were also seen in some patients who did not respond. At doses of 0.1 to 3.0 mg/kg, clonal expansion of both CD4+ and CD8+ T cells in blood was seen between baseline and week 6. On average, CD8+ T cells showed more expanded clones than CD4+ T cells after ivuxolimab. The antigen specificity of the peripheral T cells that underwent clonal expansion was not determined. Partial responders in the 0.1-3.0 mg/kg groups had among the lowest normalized peripheral clonal expansion, especially among CD8+ T cells.

Patients with autoimmune disease history or receiving systemic immunosuppression were excluded from the trial. In every dose cohort, peripheral blood was drawn for TCR sequencing at baseline, cycle 4 day 1, and cycle 7 day 1. The samples were taken from a phase I, first-in-human, multicenter, open-label dose-escalation trial of ivuxolimab. The trial enrolled adults with locally advanced or metastatic head and neck squamous cell, hepatocellular, melanoma or renal cell carcinoma. Before TCR sequencing, CD4+ T cells and CD8+ T cells were sorted from peripheral blood as separate populations. This clonotype originated in an adult with an advanced solid tumor such as melanoma, head and neck, liver or kidney cancer. The chain is encoded by TRBV27 joined to TRBJ1-1, and 7 bases in between align with TRBD1. The input for sequencing was CD4+ or CD8+ T cells sorted from blood, taken in a trial of the OX40 agonist ivuxolimab. CDR3 region: CASSHAGQMNTEAFF. At the DNA level, the sequence is TGTGCCAGCAGCCATGCGGGACAGATGAACACTGAAGCTTTCTTT.